The 9 T cell receptor beta chains reported below all come from one sample, sequenced in a study of cytomegalovirus exposure and HLA in healthy donors. PCR used 60 Vbeta primers and 13 Jbeta primers. Using immunoSEQ multiplex PCR, the repertoire was profiled, and TCRdb retains in-frame clones only, with some absent. The data contain 200,000 to 250,000 clones, around three quarters of them singletons. The sample taken for sequencing was PBMCs. The receptors originated from a man in his forties in good health and CMV-seronegative.

This chain links TRBV7-8 with TRBJ1-5; weak D call: TRBD1 (5 bases). The V end lost 3 bases, the J end lost 4 bases, and 7 bases lay between the germline ends. CDR3 size: 13 residues. Germline-derived CDR1 and CDR2 are SGHVS and FQNEAQ. The CDR3 DNA sequence: TGTGCCAGCAGCTTCGACAGAAATCAGCCCCAGCATTTT. Amino acid sequence: CASSFDRNQPQHF. Combining the CDR3 with reference TRBV7-8 and TRBJ1-5 gives the whole variable domain GAGVSQSPRYKVAKRGQDVALRCDPISGHVSLFWYQQALGQGPEFLTYFQNEAQLDKSGLPSDRFFAERPEGSVSTLKIQRTQQEDSAVYLCASSFDRNQPQHFGDGTRLSIL.

V is TRBV14 and J is TRBJ2-3; 7 positions agree with TRBD2. The V and J ends lost 2 bases and 6 bases, in that order; junction bases with no gene match: 14. Germline lookup yields CDR1 SGHDN and CDR2 FVKESK. The CDR3 totals 17 residues. The CDR3 protein is CASSQRVRESRRDTQYF. In DNA form, the CDR3 reads TGTGCCAGCAGCCAAAGGGTGCGGGAGAGCCGGAGGGATACGCAGTATTTT. Full variable domain (missing parts from reference TRBV14 and TRBJ2-3): EAGVTQFPSHSVIEKGQTVTLRCDPISGHDNLYWYRRVMGKEIKFLLHFVKESKQDESGMPNNRFLAERTGGTYSTLKVQPAELEDSGVYFCASSQRVRESRRDTQYFGPGTRLTVL.

This sequence joins TRBV7-2 and TRBJ1-2; TRBD1 aligns across 7 bases. The CDR3 length is 14 residues. With 4 bases clipped from V and 8 bases from J, the junction kept 10 bases outside the gene matches. Germline V gene data show CDR1 as SGHTA and CDR2 as FQGNSA. DNA for the CDR3: TGTGCCAGCAGCTCCCGACAGGGTTTAGGCGGCTACACCTTC. This gives the protein CASSSRQGLGGYTF.

The chain combines TRBV5-4 with TRBJ2-3; 12 nucleotides agree with TRBD1. The germline CDR1 and CDR2 sequences are SGHNT and YYREEE (reference sequence). The CDR3 covers 16 residues. V gave up 4 bases and J gave up 1 base; unmatched junction bases: 4. The CDR3 region has the DNA TGTGCCAGCAGCCCAGGGACAGGGGGCGGCACAGATACGCAGTATTTT. This sequence encodes CASSPGTGGGTDTQYF.

CDR3 amino acids: CASSAPDRGRNEQFF. The CDR3 bases are TGCGCCAGCAGCGCCCCGGACAGGGGTCGGAATGAGCAGTTCTTC. This chain joins TRBV5-1 and TRBJ2-1, with TRBD1 matching over 9 bases. The CDR3 totals 15 residues. The germline V gene encodes CDR1 SGHRS and CDR2 YFSETQ. V was clipped by 4 bases and J by 7 bases; unmatched bases: 9.

The chain combines TRBV6-1 with TRBJ2-7, with a tentative D call TRBD2 (6 bases). Germline CDR1 MNHNS, CDR2 SASEGT. This CDR3 has 13 amino acids. The V gene lost 6 bases and the J gene lost 3 bases, with 12 bases spanning the gap. Written as DNA, the CDR3 is TGTGCCAGCAGCCTGCGGGGCCTCTACGAGCAGTACTTC. Protein: CASSLRGLYEQYF.

The genes are TRBV4-1 and TRBJ2-1; 8 nucleotides align to TRBD2. Germline lookup yields CDR1 MGHRA and CDR2 YSYEKL. J was trimmed by 5 bases and V by 3 bases; bases with no gene match: 9. CDR3 length equals 16 residues. The CDR3 loop reads CASSHPSGSVHNEQFF. CDR3 in DNA: TGCGCCAGCAGCCACCCGAGCGGGAGCGTCCACAATGAGCAGTTCTTC.

The chain links TRBV28 to TRBJ1-5; 7 bases map to TRBD1. After removal of 7 bases from V and 8 bases from J, the junction contained 11 bases not matched to a gene. CDR1 MDHEN and CDR2 SYDVKM come from the germline V gene. This CDR3 contains 14 residues. CDR3 in amino acids: CASTSGQVGKPQHF. The CDR3 DNA reads TGTGCCAGCACCTCCGGACAGGTTGGAAAGCCCCAGCATTTT. Supplemented by reference TRBV28 and TRBJ1-5, the full variable domain reads DVKVTQSSRYLVKRTGEKVFLECVQDMDHENMFWYRQDPGLGLRLIYFSYDVKMKEKGDIPEGYSVSREKKERFSLILESASTNQTSMYLCASTSGQVGKPQHFGDGTRLSIL.

The CDR3 DNA reads TGTGCCAGCAGTGTAACAGGGGCGTCGTACGAGCAGTACTTC. It is translated as CASSVTGASYEQYF. The chain uses TRBV2 and TRBJ2-7; 7 nucleotides line up with TRBD1. CDR1 is SNHLY and CDR2 is FYNNEI in the germline V gene. The CDR3 has 14 amino acids. V lost 4 bases and J lost 4; bases outside the gene matches: 7.